This T cell receptor (beta chain) was sequenced during a study of T cells in Graves' hyperthyroidism and ophthalmopathy (dated by TCRdb to the late 2010s). About the investigation overall: Peripheral blood samples were taken at the time of initial diagnosis, prior to any treatment. TCR V-J signatures able to tell the groups apart were searched for in a discovery cohort of approximately 95 patients, of whom more than 40 had Graves' ophthalmopathy and more than 55 had stable Graves' hyperthyroidism. An independent validation cohort of around 20 hyperthyroidism patients and roughly 16 patients who later progressed to ophthalmopathy tested prospective prediction of ophthalmopathy. The 95 to 100 discovery patients were divided at random into training and test sets in a 7:3 ratio. Thyroid tissue and blood T-cell repertoires from roughly six Graves' hyperthyroidism patients were also compared in the study. Following sampling, methimazole starting at 30 mg daily was given to hyperthyroidism patients, and high-dose intravenous methylprednisolone was given to ophthalmopathy patients. The paper describes TCR Vbeta CDR3 sequencing of about 140 peripheral blood samples, made up of about 40 ophthalmopathy patients, around 78 hyperthyroidism patients and 17 progressor patients. Study-wide conclusions, independent of this receptor: Most expanded thyroid clonotypes (frequency above 0.001) were also detected in blood, a finding suggesting that blood repertoires may reflect thyroid immune responses. In validation, the model predicted progression to ophthalmopathy a median of roughly six months before onset, with approximately 71% sensitivity and roughly 73% specificity. A model built on a 13 V-J signature distinguished ophthalmopathy from stable hyperthyroidism, reaching about 88% sensitivity and 81.08% specificity in cross-validation and 80%/75% in testing. Sample size was not statistically predetermined, and blinding of investigators to group allocation was not performed.

The CDR3 numbers 17 residues from cysteine through phenylalanine. Just CDR3 DNA is preserved here, 51 bases in frame from base 1. CDR1 and CDR2 were assigned from the germline V gene as KGHDR and SFDVKD. V lost 2 bases and J lost 5 bases, and the count of bases not matched to a germline gene is 11. Notes on this clonotype: The clone's antigen remains unknown. Nothing much larger sits one base from this clone, and base qualities are not available.

TCR beta CDR3 regions were amplified from RNA transcripts. A first-round RT-PCR of the TCR CDR3 used the HTBI primer set with the Qiagen OneStep RT-PCR kit. A second multiplex PCR round built the libraries, followed by size selection and purification. The libraries were sequenced on an Illumina HiSeq2000 using paired-end 100 bp reads. From the authors' description of their analysis: Raw data were processed with SOAPnuke, discarding reads with adapters, uncalled bases, mean Phred below 15, or no exact constant-primer or identifier match. COPE v1.2.5 was used to merge high-quality paired reads, and clonotypes were defined as unique nucleotide sequences. MiTCR v1.1 was used to align clonotypes to the IMGT TRBV, TRBD and TRBJ reference segments. The analysis included only V-J combinations with a frequency above 0.0001, which together covered more than 98% of the repertoires. A TCS score was defined as the ratio between F50 (clonal expansion) and ExV (chaos), using BLOSUM62-based TCRdist between CDR3 peptides within each V-J. Welch's t-statistics and random forest reduced some 510 V-J features to 13, which were used in a naive Bayes classifier (R e1071). The similarity between thyroid and blood repertoires was quantified using the Morisita-Horn index. TCRdb handled the public reads itself, with Q25 trimming in fastp and clone calling in MiXCR, and kept productive beta chains. Each record represents a unique CDR3 protein, reported with the most common genes and DNA among its rows. The authors' filters were not applied to this entry. This sample gives nearly 750,000 distinct CDR3 sequences in total; roughly a third of them show up just once. The ten top clones hold around 31% of the sample.

Stable Graves' hyperthyroidism was defined as no progression to ophthalmopathy during 18 months of follow-up. Hyperthyroidism patients were newly diagnosed, had a disease duration of under 2 months, and were aged 18 to 65 years. Any patient with an uncontrolled infection, another autoimmune disease, pregnancy or lactation was excluded. Clinical symptoms, serum thyroxine and TRAb, thyroid ultrasound, and orbital computed tomography formed the basis for the diagnoses. PBMCs were separated from 10 ml of fresh peripheral blood using Ficoll-Paque density gradient centrifugation. Total RNA was extracted with Trizol reagent, and quality was checked on an Agilent 2100 Bioanalyzer.

The V and J genes are TRBV24-1 and TRBJ2-7; 10 bases in the junction line up with TRBD1. The specimen was blood. The receptor was derived from a woman aged 40 to 50 with Graves' hyperthyroidism. The bases are TGTGCCACCAGTGATTACTCCAGGACAGGGGGTAGGAACGAGCAGTACTTC. Its translation reads: CATSDYSRTGGRNEQYF.